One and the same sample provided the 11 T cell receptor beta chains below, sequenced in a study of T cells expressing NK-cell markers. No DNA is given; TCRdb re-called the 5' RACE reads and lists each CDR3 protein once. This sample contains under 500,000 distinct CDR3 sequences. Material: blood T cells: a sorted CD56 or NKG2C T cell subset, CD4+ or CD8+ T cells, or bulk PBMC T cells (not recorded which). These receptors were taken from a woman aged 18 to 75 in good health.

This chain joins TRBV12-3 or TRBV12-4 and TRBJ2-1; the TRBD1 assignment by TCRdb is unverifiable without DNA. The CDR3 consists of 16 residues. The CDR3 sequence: CASTPVVGARANEQFF.

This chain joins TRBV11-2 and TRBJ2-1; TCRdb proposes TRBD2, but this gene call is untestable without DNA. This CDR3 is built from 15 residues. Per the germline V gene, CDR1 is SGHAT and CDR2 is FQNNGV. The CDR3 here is CASSSGLAGFDEQFF.

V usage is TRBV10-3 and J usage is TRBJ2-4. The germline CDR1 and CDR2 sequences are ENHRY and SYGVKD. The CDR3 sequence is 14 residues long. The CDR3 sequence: CAISGSGAKNIQYF.

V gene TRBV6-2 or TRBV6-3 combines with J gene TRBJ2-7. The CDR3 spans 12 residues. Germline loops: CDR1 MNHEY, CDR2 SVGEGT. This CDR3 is CASSPPRYEQYF.

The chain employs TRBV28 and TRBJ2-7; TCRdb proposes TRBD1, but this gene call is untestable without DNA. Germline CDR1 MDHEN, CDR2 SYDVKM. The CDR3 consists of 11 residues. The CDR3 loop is CASSFPGKQYF.

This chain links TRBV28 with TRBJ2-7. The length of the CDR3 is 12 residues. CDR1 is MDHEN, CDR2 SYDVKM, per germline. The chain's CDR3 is CASSSIGYEQYF.

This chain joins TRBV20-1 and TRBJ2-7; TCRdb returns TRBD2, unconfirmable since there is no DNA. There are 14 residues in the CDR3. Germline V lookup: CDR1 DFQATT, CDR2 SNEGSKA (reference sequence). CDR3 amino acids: CSAFSGSPLYEQYF.

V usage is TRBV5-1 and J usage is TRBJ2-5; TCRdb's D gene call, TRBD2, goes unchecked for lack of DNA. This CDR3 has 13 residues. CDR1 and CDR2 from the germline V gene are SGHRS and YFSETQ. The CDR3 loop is CASSPVVRETQYF.

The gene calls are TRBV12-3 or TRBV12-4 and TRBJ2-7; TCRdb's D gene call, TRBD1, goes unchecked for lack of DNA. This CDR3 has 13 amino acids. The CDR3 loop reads CASRPASRGEQYF.

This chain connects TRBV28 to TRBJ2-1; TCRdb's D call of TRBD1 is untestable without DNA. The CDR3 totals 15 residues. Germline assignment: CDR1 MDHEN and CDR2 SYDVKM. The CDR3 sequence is CASSLQGPPYNEQFF.

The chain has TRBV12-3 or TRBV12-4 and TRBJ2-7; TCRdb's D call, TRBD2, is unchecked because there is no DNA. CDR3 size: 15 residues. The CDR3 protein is CASSLTSGGAREQYF.